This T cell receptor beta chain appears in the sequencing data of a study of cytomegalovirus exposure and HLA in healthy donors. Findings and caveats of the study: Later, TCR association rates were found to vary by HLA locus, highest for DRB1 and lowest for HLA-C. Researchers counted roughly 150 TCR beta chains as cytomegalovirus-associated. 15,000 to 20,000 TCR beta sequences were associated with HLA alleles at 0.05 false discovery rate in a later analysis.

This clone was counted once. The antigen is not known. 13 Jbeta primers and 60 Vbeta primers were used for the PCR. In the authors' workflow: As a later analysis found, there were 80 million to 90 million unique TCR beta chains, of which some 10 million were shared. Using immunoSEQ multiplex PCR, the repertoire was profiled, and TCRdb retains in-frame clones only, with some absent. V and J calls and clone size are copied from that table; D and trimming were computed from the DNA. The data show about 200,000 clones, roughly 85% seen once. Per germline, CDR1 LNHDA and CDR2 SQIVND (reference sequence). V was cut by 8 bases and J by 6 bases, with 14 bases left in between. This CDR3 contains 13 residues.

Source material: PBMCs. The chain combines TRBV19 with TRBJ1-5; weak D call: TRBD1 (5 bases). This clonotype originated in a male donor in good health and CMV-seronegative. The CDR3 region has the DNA TGTGCCAGTGGGGCACAGCCCACTCAGCCCCAGCATTTT. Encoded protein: CASGAQPTQPQHF.